Below, 32 T cell receptor beta chains from the same sample are listed, as sequenced in a study of shared clonotypes between healthy human individuals. CD45RO-negative, CCR7-selected cells formed the naive CD8 fraction, which excluded terminally differentiated effector memory CD45RA+ cells. The protocol was immunoSEQ multiplex PCR, while the TCRdb copy is restricted to in-frame clones and leaves out a portion. This table has about 680,000 clones, about 91% appearing once. Sequencing input: naive CD8+ T cells sorted from blood. Receptors originate from a young man in good health.

This rearrangement joins TRBV19 to TRBJ2-4; TRBD1 aligns across 9 bases. Germline CDR1 reads LNHDA; CDR2 reads SQIVND (reference sequence). CDR3 size: 18 residues. V lost 5 bases, J lost 3 bases, and 14 bases stayed unmatched. CDR3 residues: CASSPRGTGTMGKNIQYF. The DNA of the CDR3 is TGTGCCAGTAGTCCAAGGGGGACAGGGACGATGGGCAAAAACATTCAGTACTTC.

This chain joins TRBV7-9 and TRBJ2-3, with a tentative D call TRBD2 (5 bases). The germline V and J ends were trimmed by 6 bases and 7 bases, with 14 bases remaining between them. The CDR3 spans 13 residues. The germline gives CDR1 SEHNR, CDR2 FQNEAQ (reference sequence). As DNA, the CDR3 is TGTGCCAGCAGTTTGGTCTCGGGATATACGCAGTATTTT. Residues: CASSLVSGYTQYF.

On this clone itself: Other DNA sequences within the sample encode an identical CDR3. CDR3 sequence reads: CASSGYGYTF. CDR3 nucleotide sequence: TGTGCCAGCAGTGGATATGGCTACACCTTC. V is TRBV2 and J is TRBJ1-2, with no clear D. Germline V gene sequence: CDR1 SNHLY, CDR2 FYNNEI. V lost 4 bases to trimming and J lost 5 bases, with 2 bases between them. This CDR3 contains 10 residues.

The chain is built from TRBV7-9 and TRBJ1-2; D unresolved. CDR1 is SEHNR and CDR2 is FQNEAQ in the germline V gene (reference sequence). The CDR3 covers 13 residues. The V end was cut by 3 bases, the J end by 0 bases, with 5 bases between. The chain's CDR3 is CASSLNTNYGYTF. DNA for the CDR3: TGTGCCAGCAGCTTGAACACTAACTATGGCTACACCTTC.

V and J are TRBV5-6 and TRBJ1-5; possible D gene TRBD1, 5 bases. The CDR3 runs 14 residues. With 4 bases removed from V and 8 bases from J, the gap between germline ends came to 16 bases. Per germline, CDR1 SGHDT and CDR2 YYEEEE. CDR3 loop: CASSQYRTGEPQHF. In DNA, the CDR3 is TGTGCCAGCAGCCAGTACAGGACGGGGGAGCCCCAGCATTTT.

A note on this clone: Sequence at one end of the junction differs from germline and may be a read error. The gene calls are TRBV27 and TRBJ1-2; D possibly corresponds to TRBD1 (5 bases). Germline V CDR1 and CDR2: MNHEY, SMNVEV (reference sequence). CDR3 length: 13 amino acids. The CDR3 DNA sequence: TGTGCCAGCAGTTTTGGGGCCGGCTATCGCTACACCTTC. Translating gives CASSFGAGYRYTF.

This chain connects TRBV27 to TRBJ2-2; 9 nucleotides match TRBD2. The germline V gene encodes CDR1 MNHEY and CDR2 SMNVEV (reference sequence). V was clipped by 1 base and J by 7 bases; unmatched bases: 7. This CDR3 region has 16 residues. This CDR3 is CASSLFLAGVGGELFF. Written as DNA, the CDR3 is TGTGCCAGCAGTTTATTTTTAGCGGGAGTAGGCGGGGAGCTGTTTTTT.

The chain recombines TRBV7-9 with TRBJ1-1; D may be TRBD1 (5 bases). Germline-derived CDR1 and CDR2 are SEHNR and FQNEAQ (reference sequence). The CDR3 is made up of 12 amino acids. The V end lost 4 bases, the J end lost 7 bases, and 10 bases lay between the germline ends. In DNA, the CDR3 is TGTGCCAGCAGCTATGGGACGGATGAAGCTTTCTTT. Its protein product is CASSYGTDEAFF. Filled out from reference TRBV7-9 and TRBJ1-1, the complete variable domain reads DTGVSQNPRHKITKRGQNVTFRCDPISEHNRLYWYRQTLGQGPEFLTYFQNEAQLEKSRLLSDRFSAERPKGSFSTLEIQRTEQGDSAMYLCASSYGTDEAFFGQGTRLTVV.

The rearrangement links TRBV7-9 to TRBJ2-7, with 11 positions matching TRBD1. Trimming cost V 5 bases and J 6 bases; bases outside gene matches: 9. The length of the CDR3 is 15 residues. Germline lookup yields CDR1 SEHNR and CDR2 FQNEAQ (reference sequence). CDR3 nucleotide sequence: TGTGCCAGCAGCCCTACCGGGACAGGGGGAACCGAGCAGTACTTC. Amino acids: CASSPTGTGGTEQYF.

The chain has TRBV7-9 and TRBJ2-3; TRBD2 aligns across 8 bases. This CDR3 has 18 residues. V shed 3 bases, J shed 4 bases, and the junction held 15 bases outside the gene matches. Germline loops: CDR1 SEHNR, CDR2 FQNEAQ (reference sequence). This CDR3 reads CASSFPGSGGRMADTQYF. The CDR3 DNA reads TGTGCCAGCAGCTTTCCAGGGTCTGGCGGGAGGATGGCAGATACGCAGTATTTT. Full variable domain (remainder filled in from reference TRBV7-9 and TRBJ2-3): DTGVSQNPRHKITKRGQNVTFRCDPISEHNRLYWYRQTLGQGPEFLTYFQNEAQLEKSRLLSDRFSAERPKGSFSTLEIQRTEQGDSAMYLCASSFPGSGGRMADTQYFGPGTRLTVL.

The genes are TRBV29-1 and TRBJ2-1; possible D gene TRBD2, 6 bases. Germline CDR1 and CDR2: SQVTM and ANQGSEA. V gave up 0 bases and J gave up 8 bases, with 14 bases separating them. CDR3 length equals 14 residues. CDR3 residues: CSVEEAGGTDEQFF. CDR3 sequence (DNA): TGCAGCGTTGAAGAAGCGGGCGGTACAGATGAGCAGTTCTTC.

This clone was counted once. Other DNA sequences of this sample code for an identical CDR3. The V call is TRBV5-1, the J call TRBJ1-4; 11 bases match TRBD1. Germline CDR1 and CDR2: SGHRS and YFSETQ. Trimming cost V 0 bases and J 4 bases; bases outside gene matches: 5. The CDR3 consists of 17 residues. This chain's CDR3 is CASSLVGQGASNEKLFF. CDR3 coding DNA: TGCGCCAGCAGCTTGGTAGGACAGGGGGCTAGTAATGAAAAACTGTTTTTT.

The J gene is TRBJ2-5, the V gene TRBV27; TRBD1 is a possible D gene (6 bases). From germline, CDR1 is MNHEY and CDR2 SMNVEV (reference sequence). V was clipped by 5 bases and J by 0 bases, with 16 bases between them. This CDR3 is built from 16 residues. CDR3 region: CASSPVDSWYQETQYF. DNA for the CDR3: TGTGCCAGCAGTCCGGTGGACAGTTGGTACCAAGAGACCCAGTACTTC.

This CDR3 is CASAPGGGRERSSGANVLTF. CDR3 nucleotide sequence: TGTGCTAGCGCCCCGGGGGGCGGGAGAGAGAGGTCCTCTGGGGCCAACGTCCTGACTTTC. The chain links TRBV7-7 to TRBJ2-6; a weak D match, TRBD2 (7 bases). Germline assignment: CDR1 SSHAT and CDR2 FNYEAQ (reference sequence). This CDR3 spans 20 amino acids.

The chain joins TRBV7-9 to TRBJ1-3, with D hard to call. This CDR3 region has 18 residues. Looked up from germline, CDR1 is SEHNR and CDR2 is FQNEAQ (reference sequence). V was clipped by 6 bases and J by 1 base, with 22 bases between them. CDR3 amino acids: CASSVSQRPAGSGNTIYF. CDR3 coding DNA: TGTGCCAGCAGTGTAAGCCAGCGGCCAGCTGGTTCTGGAAACACCATATATTTT.

The chain employs TRBV6-6 and TRBJ2-2; D gene uncertain. V lost 8 bases to trimming and J lost 8 bases, with 9 bases between them. CDR1 is MNHNY and CDR2 is SVGAGI in the germline V gene (reference sequence). This CDR3 contains 11 residues. The CDR3 reads CASGDWGELFF. The CDR3 DNA reads as TGTGCCAGCGGAGACTGGGGGGAGCTGTTTTTT.

This chain joins TRBV11-2 and TRBJ2-7, with D uncertain. Trimming left V 3 bases short and J 3 bases short, with 15 bases between. CDR3 size: 15 residues. Germline lookup yields CDR1 SGHAT and CDR2 FQNNGV. DNA of the CDR3: TGTGCCAGCAGCTTGGAGCTACCGTCAGGCTACGAGCAGTACTTC. Residues: CASSLELPSGYEQYF.

CDR3 sequence (DNA): TGTGCCAGCAGTGTGAGATGGGATACGCAGTATTTT. It specifies CASSVRWDTQYF. The chain employs TRBV25-1 and TRBJ2-3, with unresolved D. The length of the CDR3 is 12 residues. V shed 4 bases and J shed 6 bases, with 8 bases lying between them. Germline CDR1 and CDR2: MGHDK and SYGVNS. The complete variable domain, with remaining parts taken from reference TRBV25-1 and TRBJ2-3, reads EADIYQTPRYLVIGTGKKITLECSQTMGHDKMYWYQQDPGMELHLIHYSYGVNSTEKGDLSSESTVSRIRTEHFPLTLESARPSHTSQYLCASSVRWDTQYFGPGTRLTVL.

This CDR3 reads CASSVDGNQPQHF. The CDR3 DNA sequence: TGTGCCAGCAGCGTGGACGGCAATCAGCCCCAGCATTTT. The chain is built from TRBV28 and TRBJ1-5; no firm D call. Germline V CDR1 and CDR2: MDHEN, SYDVKM. Trimming stripped 6 bases from V and 2 bases from J, with 8 bases between. CDR3 length: 13 residues.

The chain recombines TRBV18 with TRBJ2-1; D tentatively reads TRBD1 or TRBD2 (7 bases each). V lost 6 bases and J lost 6, with 15 bases in between. Germline CDR1 KGHSH, CDR2 LQKENI. The CDR3 is made up of 14 amino acids. CDR3 sequence reads: CASSPGGGPNEQFF. CDR3 coding DNA: TGTGCCAGCTCCCCAGGGGGGGGGCCCAATGAGCAGTTCTTC.

This clone appeared once. The chain is built from TRBV5-6 and TRBJ2-7, with 7 bases lining up with TRBD1. Germline-derived CDR1 and CDR2 are SGHDT and YYEEEE. The CDR3 covers 14 residues. V was pared by 3 bases and J by 2 bases, with 5 bases of the junction left unmatched. The CDR3 region is CASSSDRVPYEQYF. For the CDR3, the DNA is TGTGCCAGCAGCTCCGACAGGGTCCCCTACGAGCAGTACTTC.

The chain joins TRBV7-9 to TRBJ2-7, with 9 bases that match TRBD2. V dropped 4 bases and J dropped 2; count of bases not matched to a gene: 6. This CDR3 spans 15 amino acids. Germline V gives CDR1 SEHNR, CDR2 FQNEAQ (reference sequence). The CDR3 reads CASSSSAGGPYEQYF. Written as DNA, the CDR3 is TGTGCCAGCAGCTCGTCAGCGGGAGGCCCCTACGAGCAGTACTTC.

The J gene is TRBJ2-1, the V gene TRBV28; 11 bases are a match to TRBD2. Germline V gene data show CDR1 as MDHEN and CDR2 as SYDVKM. The CDR3 totals 17 residues. V was pared by 5 bases and J by 3 bases, with 9 bases of the junction left unmatched. CDR3: CASSREPGLAGYNEQFF. The CDR3 DNA reads TGTGCCAGCAGTCGAGAACCCGGACTAGCGGGCTACAATGAGCAGTTCTTC.

This chain joins TRBV5-1 and TRBJ1-4; D not certain. The CDR3 runs 13 residues. From germline, CDR1 is SGHRS and CDR2 YFSETQ. The V and J ends lost 3 bases and 8 bases respectively, with 11 bases between them. CDR3 residues: CASSSQSWEKLFF. DNA for the CDR3: TGCGCCAGCAGCTCCCAGAGCTGGGAAAAACTGTTTTTT.

CDR3 sequence (DNA): TGTGCCAGCAGCTTGGGGGCAGAGACCTACAATGAGCAGTTCTTC. Amino acid sequence: CASSLGAETYNEQFF. The chain links TRBV5-4 to TRBJ2-1; D unresolved. Germline V gives CDR1 SGHNT, CDR2 YYREEE (reference sequence). The CDR3 is 15 residues long. The V and J ends lost 0 bases and 2 bases respectively, with 9 bases between them.

This chain connects TRBV9 to TRBJ2-2, with TRBD2 matching 8 bases. The CDR3 runs 15 residues. The V segment lost 2 bases and the J segment 0 bases; nucleotides outside the gene matches: 0. Germline CDR1 reads SGDLS; CDR2 reads YYNGEE. The CDR3 sequence: CASSVSGANTGELFF. The CDR3 DNA reads TGTGCCAGCAGCGTTAGCGGGGCGAACACCGGGGAGCTGTTTTTT.

The J gene is TRBJ2-1, the V gene TRBV6-1; D is possibly TRBD2 (7 bases). The CDR3 extends over 14 amino acids. Trimming took off 10 bases at V and 5 bases at J, with 18 bases between the two ends. Germline V gives CDR1 MNHNS, CDR2 SASEGT. CDR3 DNA sequence: TGTGCCATAAGGGGGGGTGGGGCCCACAATGAGCAGTTCTTC. Translated, it gives CAIRGGGAHNEQFF.

The chain uses TRBV20-1 and TRBJ2-3, with a weak D call TRBD2 (6 bases). Germline CDR1 DFQATT, CDR2 SNEGSKA (reference sequence). V lost 7 bases to trimming and J lost 2 bases, with 7 bases between them. The CDR3 totals 11 residues. Here the CDR3 reads CSGDSTDTQYF. In DNA form, the CDR3 reads TGCAGTGGGGACTCCACAGATACGCAGTATTTT.

CDR3 in amino acids: CASSLARYQETQYF. The CDR3 region has the DNA TGCGCCAGCAGCTTGGCTAGGTACCAAGAGACCCAGTACTTC. V and J are TRBV5-1 and TRBJ2-5; D ambiguous. CDR3 size: 14 residues. Trimming left V 0 bases short and J 0 bases short, with 6 bases between. The V gene's germline CDR1 is SGHRS and CDR2 YFSETQ.

This clone showed up just once. The chain joins TRBV27 to TRBJ2-1, with TRBD2 matching 8 bases. Trimming at V came to 5 bases and at J to 3 bases, leaving 24 bases not matched to a gene. Germline V gene data show CDR1 as MNHEY and CDR2 as SMNVEV (reference sequence). The CDR3 runs 21 residues. The CDR3 protein is CASSPLFGGEKGELNYNEQFF. Written as DNA, the CDR3 is TGTGCCAGCAGTCCTCTATTCGGGGGGGAAAAGGGCGAATTGAACTACAATGAGCAGTTCTTC.

This rearrangement joins TRBV5-1 to TRBJ2-7; 7 bases are shared with TRBD1. The CDR3 is 15 residues long. CDR1 and CDR2 (germline): SGHRS, YFSETQ. V shed 0 bases and J 6 bases; nucleotides not matched to a gene: 9. The CDR3 DNA sequence: TGCGCCAGCAGCTTGGCCGGGACAGTTTCAGGCGAGCAGTACTTC. It yields the protein CASSLAGTVSGEQYF.

The rearrangement links TRBV4-1 to TRBJ2-3; 7 nucleotides align to TRBD2. V lost 0 bases to trimming and J lost 6 bases; unmatched junction nucleotides: 6. The CDR3 loop spans 15 amino acids. Per germline, CDR1 MGHRA and CDR2 YSYEKL. CDR3 amino acids: CASSQESGMVDTQYF. The CDR3 nucleotides are TGCGCCAGCAGCCAAGAAAGCGGGATGGTTGATACGCAGTATTTT.